These T cell receptor beta chains were read from a single sample in a study of Ad26.COV2.S vaccination and SARS-CoV-2 variants. TCRdb's copy holds only in-frame clones and misses some; the assay was immunoSEQ multiplex PCR. The sample holds almost 400,000 clones; around 91% are singletons and the top ten take around 1.9%. This material consisted of peripheral blood, taken in a trial of Ad26.COV2.S vaccine versus placebo. These TCRs come from a person between 18 and 60 years old who received the Ad26.COV2.S COVID-19 vaccine or a placebo. Both conserved end residues are part of each CDR3. The order of the fields is clone size, CDR3 length, J gene, D gene, V gene, CDR3 DNA, CDR3 protein. D genes are given only for firm matches. Rows give clone size only sometimes, using once, few, many, or a class for an expanded clone.

abundance: NA; len: 16; j_gene: TRBJ1-2; d_gene: TRBD1; v_gene: TRBV3-1/TRBV3-2; CDR3nt: TGTGCCAGCAGCTTCACTCCGGGACAGGGCGACTATGGCTACACCTTC; CDR3aa: CASSFTPGQGDYGYTF
abundance: NA; len: 15; j_gene: TRBJ2-2; d_gene: TRBD1; v_gene: TRBV20-1; CDR3nt: TGCAGTGCTAGTATAGGGACAGGGAACACCGGGGAGCTGTTTTTT; CDR3aa: CSASIGTGNTGELFF
abundance: NA; len: 15; j_gene: TRBJ2-2; d_gene: NA; v_gene: TRBV7-7; CDR3nt: TGTGCCAGCAGCTTGGGCCTAGTCGACACCGGGGAGCTGTTTTTT; CDR3aa: CASSLGLVDTGELFF
abundance: NA; len: 12; j_gene: TRBJ1-4; d_gene: NA; v_gene: TRBV28; CDR3nt: TGTGCCAGCAGCCAAGACGGTGAAAAACTGTTTTTT; CDR3aa: CASSQDGEKLFF
abundance: NA; len: 15; j_gene: TRBJ2-3; d_gene: NA; v_gene: TRBV29-1; CDR3nt: TGCAGCGTTGCTGAGGGCATGTTGAGGGCAGATACGCAGTATTTT; CDR3aa: CSVAEGMLRADTQYF
abundance: NA; len: 15; j_gene: TRBJ2-2; d_gene: TRBD1; v_gene: TRBV28; CDR3nt: TGTGCCAGCTGGTTTAACAGGGGAGACACCGGGGAGCTGTTTTTT; CDR3aa: CASWFNRGDTGELFF
abundance: NA; len: 20; j_gene: TRBJ1-5; d_gene: TRBD1; v_gene: TRBV7-8; CDR3nt: TGTGCCAGCAGCTTAGCCCCAGCCTTTACAGGGGGAATAGGCAATCAGCCCCAGCATTTT; CDR3aa: CASSLAPAFTGGIGNQPQHF
abundance: NA; len: 13; j_gene: TRBJ2-7; d_gene: NA; v_gene: TRBV6-5; CDR3nt: TGTGCCAGCGGGGGCACGGCCTCCTACGAGCAGTACTTC; CDR3aa: CASGGTASYEQYF
abundance: few; len: 14; j_gene: TRBJ2-1; d_gene: NA; v_gene: TRBV10-2; CDR3nt: TGCGCCAGCACCCCGGACAACTCCTACAATGAGCAGTTCTTC; CDR3aa: CASTPDNSYNEQFF
abundance: NA; len: 13; j_gene: TRBJ1-3; d_gene: NA; v_gene: TRBV4-2; CDR3nt: TGTGCCAGCAGCCAAGTCGTCGGAAACACCATATATTTT; CDR3aa: CASSQVVGNTIYF
abundance: NA; len: 18; j_gene: TRBJ2-3; d_gene: TRBD2; v_gene: TRBV7-2; CDR3nt: TGTGCCAGCAGCCCTTTCGGGACTAGCGGGAGAAGCACAGATACGCAGTATTTT; CDR3aa: CASSPFGTSGRSTDTQYF
abundance: few; len: 16; j_gene: TRBJ1-5; d_gene: TRBD1; v_gene: TRBV19; CDR3nt: TGTGCCAGTAATATTCCGACAGGGAATAGCAATCAGCCCCAGCATTTT; CDR3aa: CASNIPTGNSNQPQHF
abundance: once; len: 17; j_gene: TRBJ2-2; d_gene: TRBD2; v_gene: TRBV4-2; CDR3nt: TGTGCCAGCAGCCAACGAGGACTAGCGACAGTAGTCGGGGAGCTGTTTTTT; CDR3aa: CASSQRGLATVVGELFF
abundance: NA; len: 12; j_gene: TRBJ1-2; d_gene: NA; v_gene: TRBV28; CDR3nt: TGTGCCAGCAGTTTATCCCTAAGTGGCTACACCTTC; CDR3aa: CASSLSLSGYTF
abundance: NA; len: 13; j_gene: TRBJ2-1; d_gene: NA; v_gene: TRBV29-1; CDR3nt: TGCAGCGTTGATTCGCACCTCTACAATGAGCAGTTCTTC; CDR3aa: CSVDSHLYNEQFF